The subject of this entry is one T cell receptor beta chain. This clonotype was recorded many times. Which antigen it targets is not known. No qualities accompany the bases; no much larger clone lies one base away. Donors were roughly 40 systemically healthy Caucasian individuals from Russia aged about 6 to 100 years. Each donor gave roughly 9 milliliters of peripheral blood, drawn into EDTA-treated Vacutainer tubes. Ficoll-Paque density-gradient centrifugation was used to isolate PBMCs, with at least 6 million per sample. Trizol reagent was used to extract total RNA from the PBMCs, yielding at least 5 micrograms per sample. For every donor, an aliquot of PBMCs went through flow cytometry to measure the percentages of naive CD45RAhigh/CD27high T cells. The data stem from a study of blood T cells in healthy people across ages (dated by TCRdb to the mid-2010s). Context from the whole study: Template switching captured roughly one uniquely barcoded TCR beta cDNA molecule per two T cells in model experiments. The donors were split into four age groups: young (average roughly 15 years), middle-aged (more than 35), aged (62) and long-lived (82). Donors of different ages were randomly distributed across sequencing lanes to avoid experimental bias. To track age-related changes in TCR beta repertoire diversity, the study relied on deep sequencing normalized with unique cDNA molecular identifiers. For two donors (one aged 18 to 29 and one aged 80 or older), the study analyzed two additional independent replicas of 1 million unique cDNA reads from the same blood draw. Study-wide findings and limitations: As age increased, observed TCR beta diversity per million T cells dropped in a roughly linear way, and a significant reduction was already evident by age 40. Estimates of total diversity based on one million sequenced T cells were considered lower bounds and underestimates. The CMV infection status of donors was not known, potentially confounding age-related changes in expanded clonotypes. A strong correlation was found between observed TCR beta diversity and the percentage of naive T cells measured by flow cytometry. Because profiling used bulk unsorted PBMCs, naive and antigen-experienced compartments could not be compared conclusively. The long-lived group showed more naive CD4+ T cells, fewer expanded clones and increased TCR diversity than the aged group, suggesting age selection.

Trimmed from V: 7 bases; trimmed from J: 1 base; junction bases lacking a gene match: 7. Measured from the cysteine to the phenylalanine, the CDR3 is 15 residues long. Only the CDR3 DNA is retained, 45 bases long and in frame from the first base. Receptor libraries were prepared by 5' RACE. This sample was sequenced with an Illumina HiSeq 2500. The second PCR ran for about 6 to 12 cycles and used a J-beta primer mix along with a sample-barcoded 5' primer. Each TCR beta cDNA molecule received a unique molecular identifier from a template-switch 5' adaptor carrying 12 random nucleotides. Each sample yielded at least 3 million CDR3-containing paired-end reads. The Mint cDNA synthesis kit, primed by a TRBC-specific oligonucleotide, was used to synthesize first-strand cDNA from all RNA. After uracil-DNA glycosylase treatment, a first 18-cycle PCR used universal primers M1SS and BC2_uni_R on all cDNA. The paper's data handling went like this. Each sample was normalized by randomly selecting 1 million high-quality reads, each carrying a distinct molecular identifier. Reads with shared molecular identifiers were discarded instead of being binned into consensus sequences. MiTCR, set to a Q25 quality threshold and the strictest error-elimination algorithm, was used for CDR3 identification, clonotype clustering and error correction. A nonparametric unseen species model using Euler transformation provided a lower-bound estimate of total TCR beta diversity. TCRdb applied fastp at Q25 and MiXCR to the public reads, then kept only in-frame beta chains. Every distinct CDR3 protein forms one entry, paired with its most common genes and DNA. TCRdb assigned the V and J calls; the authors' analysis was not used. This sample comprises some 790,000 distinct CDR3 sequences, roughly 26% of them detected only once. Around a sixth of the sample is in the top ten clones.

Source material: blood. The rearrangement combines TRBV12-3 or TRBV12-4 with TRBJ1-5, with TRBD1 matching 7 junction bases. This clonotype was obtained from a woman older than 75 in good health. This receptor carries the CDR3 CASTPDRLSNQPQHF. The DNA sequence is TGTGCCAGCACTCCGGACAGGCTCAGCAATCAGCCCCAGCATTTT.